Listed below are T cell receptor beta chains from one sample, sequenced in a study of cytomegalovirus exposure and HLA in healthy donors. TCRdb's copy holds only in-frame clones and misses some; the assay was immunoSEQ multiplex PCR. This sample has about 110,000 clones, with approximately 90% found just once. Sample: PBMCs. The receptor source for this set is a woman between 18 and 29 years old in good health and CMV-seronegative. The CDR3 runs from the conserved cysteine through the conserved F or W. D genes are given only for firm matches. Clone size, where shown, is once, few, many, or a class for clones that have expanded.

j_call d_call v_call clone_size cdr3_aa cdr3_nt
TRBJ2-7 . TRBV5-5 . CASERAYEQYF TGTGCCAGTGAGAGGGCCTACGAGCAGTACTTC
TRBJ1-5 . TRBV7-8 . CASTPGGFSNQPQHF TGTGCCAGCACCCCTGGGGGCTTCAGCAATCAGCCCCAGCATTTT
TRBJ2-3 . TRBV2 . CASQGIPTDTQYF TGTGCCAGCCAGGGTATCCCCACAGATACGCAGTATTTT
TRBJ1-1 . TRBV5-6 . CASSPTSGGELSEAFF TGTGCCAGCAGCCCGACCTCTGGGGGCGAATTATCTGAAGCTTTCTTT
TRBJ1-4 TRBD1 TRBV11-2 . CASSHNRGRAKLFF TGTGCCAGCAGCCATAACAGGGGAAGGGCAAAACTGTTTTTT
TRBJ2-5 TRBD2 TRBV9 . CASSLSGGEETQYF TGTGCCAGCAGCTTGAGCGGGGGGGAAGAGACCCAGTACTTC
TRBJ2-5 . TRBV6-1 . CASSENAGETQYF TGTGCCAGCAGTGAAAATGCGGGAGAGACCCAGTACTTC
TRBJ1-1 TRBD1 TRBV11-2 . CASSPRDREETEAFF TGTGCCAGCAGCCCCCGGGACAGGGAGGAAACTGAAGCTTTCTTT
TRBJ1-1 . TRBV6-5 . CASRQGPITEAFF TGTGCCAGCAGGCAGGGGCCAATCACTGAAGCTTTCTTT
TRBJ2-7 . TRBV7-9 . CASSLDSSYEQYF TGTGCCAGCAGCTTGGACAGCTCCTACGAGCAGTACTTC
TRBJ2-3 TRBD2 TRBV6-1 . CASGMASGGADTQYF TGTGCCAGCGGTATGGCTAGCGGGGGGGCAGATACGCAGTATTTT
TRBJ2-7 TRBD1 TRBV6-5 . CASSYGRGFSYEQYF TGTGCCAGCAGTTACGGCAGGGGGTTCTCCTACGAGCAGTACTTC
TRBJ2-3 . TRBV4-3 . CASSQGQVRGTDTQYF TGCGCCAGCAGCCAAGGACAAGTGAGGGGCACAGATACGCAGTATTTT
TRBJ1-5 TRBD1 TRBV25-1 . CASNRDRHFGGNQPQHF TGTGCCAGCAATCGGGACAGGCATTTTGGTGGCAATCAGCCCCAGCATTTT
TRBJ1-2 . TRBV19 few CASSSEIPYGYTF TGTGCCAGTAGTAGCGAAATACCCTATGGCTACACCTTC
TRBJ2-7 TRBD1 TRBV6-5 . CAARQGSTYEQYF TGTGCCGCAAGACAGGGATCTACCTACGAGCAGTACTTC